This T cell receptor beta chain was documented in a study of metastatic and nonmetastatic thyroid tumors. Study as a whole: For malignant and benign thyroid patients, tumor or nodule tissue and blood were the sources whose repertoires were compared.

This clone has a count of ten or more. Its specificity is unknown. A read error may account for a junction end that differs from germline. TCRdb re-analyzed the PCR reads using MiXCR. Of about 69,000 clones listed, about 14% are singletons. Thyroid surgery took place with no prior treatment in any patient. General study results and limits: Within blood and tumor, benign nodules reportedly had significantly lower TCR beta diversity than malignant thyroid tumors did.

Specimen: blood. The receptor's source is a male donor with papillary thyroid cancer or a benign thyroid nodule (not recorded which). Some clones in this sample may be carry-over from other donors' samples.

CDR3 residues: CASSLEGQGGYTF. The CDR3 nucleotides read TGTGCCAGCAGCTTAGAGGGACAGGGTGGCTACACCTTC. This chain connects TRBV12-3 or TRBV12-4 to TRBJ1-2, with 9 bases lining up with TRBD1. The CDR3 loop spans 13 amino acids.